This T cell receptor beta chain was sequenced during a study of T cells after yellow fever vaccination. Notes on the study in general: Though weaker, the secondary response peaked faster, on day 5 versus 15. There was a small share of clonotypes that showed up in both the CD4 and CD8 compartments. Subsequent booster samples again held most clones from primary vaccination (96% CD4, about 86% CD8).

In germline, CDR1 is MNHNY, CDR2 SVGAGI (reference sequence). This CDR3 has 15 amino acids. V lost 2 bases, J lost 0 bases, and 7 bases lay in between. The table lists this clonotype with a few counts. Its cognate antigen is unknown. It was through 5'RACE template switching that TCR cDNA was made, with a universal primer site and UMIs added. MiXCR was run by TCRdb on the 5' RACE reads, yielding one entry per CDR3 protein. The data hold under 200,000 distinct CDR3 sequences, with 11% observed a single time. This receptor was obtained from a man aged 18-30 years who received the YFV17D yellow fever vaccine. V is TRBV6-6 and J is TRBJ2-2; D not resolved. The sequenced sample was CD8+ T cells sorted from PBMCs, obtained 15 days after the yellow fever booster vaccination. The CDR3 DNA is TGTGCCAGCAGTTACCTCCCGGCGAACACCGGGGAGCTGTTTTTT. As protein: CASSYLPANTGELFF.